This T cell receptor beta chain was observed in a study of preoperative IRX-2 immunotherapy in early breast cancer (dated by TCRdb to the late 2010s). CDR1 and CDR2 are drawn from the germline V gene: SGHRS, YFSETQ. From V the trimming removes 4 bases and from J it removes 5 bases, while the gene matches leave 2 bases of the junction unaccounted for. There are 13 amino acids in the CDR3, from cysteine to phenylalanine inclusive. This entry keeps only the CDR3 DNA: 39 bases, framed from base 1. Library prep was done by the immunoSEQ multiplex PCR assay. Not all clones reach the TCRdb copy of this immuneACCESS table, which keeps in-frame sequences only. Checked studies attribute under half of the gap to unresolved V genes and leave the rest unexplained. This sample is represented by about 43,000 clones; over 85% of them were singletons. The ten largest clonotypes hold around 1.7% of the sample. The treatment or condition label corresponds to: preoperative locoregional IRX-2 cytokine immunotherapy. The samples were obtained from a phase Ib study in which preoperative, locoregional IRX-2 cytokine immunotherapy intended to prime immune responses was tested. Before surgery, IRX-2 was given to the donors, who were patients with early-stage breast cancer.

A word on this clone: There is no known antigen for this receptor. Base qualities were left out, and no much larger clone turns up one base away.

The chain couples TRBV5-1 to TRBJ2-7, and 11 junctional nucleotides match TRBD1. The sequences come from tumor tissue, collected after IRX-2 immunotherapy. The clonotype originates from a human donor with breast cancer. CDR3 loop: CASSGTGGNEQYF. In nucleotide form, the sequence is TGCGCCAGCAGCGGGACAGGGGGAAACGAGCAGTACTTC.